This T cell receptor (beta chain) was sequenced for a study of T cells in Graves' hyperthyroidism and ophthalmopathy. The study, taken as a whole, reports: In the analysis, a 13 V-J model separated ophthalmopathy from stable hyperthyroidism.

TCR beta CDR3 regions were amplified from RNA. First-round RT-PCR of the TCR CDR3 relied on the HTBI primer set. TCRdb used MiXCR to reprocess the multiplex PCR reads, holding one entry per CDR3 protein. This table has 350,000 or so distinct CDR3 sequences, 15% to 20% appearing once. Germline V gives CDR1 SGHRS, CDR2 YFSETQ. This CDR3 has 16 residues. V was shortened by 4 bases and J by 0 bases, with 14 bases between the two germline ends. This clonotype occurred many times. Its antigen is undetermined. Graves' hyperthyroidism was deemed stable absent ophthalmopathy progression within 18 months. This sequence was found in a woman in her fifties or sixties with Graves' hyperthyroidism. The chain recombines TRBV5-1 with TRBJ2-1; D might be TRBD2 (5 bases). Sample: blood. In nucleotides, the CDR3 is TGCGCCAGCAGCAAAAGTGGAAGCGGCTCCTACAATGAGCAGTTCTTC. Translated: CASSKSGSGSYNEQFF.